This T cell receptor (beta chain) was observed in a study of control samples from healthy donors and cancer patients. The trim removed 3 bases at V and 8 bases at J, leaving 9 bases unmatched. CDR3 length equals 14 residues. The germline V gene has CDR1 SEHNR and CDR2 FQNEAQ (reference sequence). TCRdb's copy holds only in-frame clones and misses some; the assay was immunoSEQ multiplex PCR. Among about 130,000 clones, over 85% were seen once, and the ten largest hold less than 6%. The rearrangement uses TRBV7-9 and TRBJ1-2; TRBD1 matches at 7 bases. This receptor was identified in a man between 18 and 35 years old in good health. Sequenced: blood. This CDR3 reads CASSFRQGIGGYTF. CDR3 coding DNA: TGTGCCAGCAGCTTCCGACAGGGAATTGGGGGCTACACCTTC.